The clone carrying this T cell receptor (beta chain) was seen at least ten times. As the template, RNA transcripts were used to amplify TCR beta CDR3 regions. The first round was an RT-PCR with HTBI primers, and the second round was a multiplex PCR. One entry per CDR3 protein results from TCRdb running MiXCR on the multiplex PCR reads. Among 680,000 or so distinct CDR3 sequences listed, about a fifth were seen once. This record comes from a study of Graves' ophthalmopathy and Graves' hyperthyroidism. Enrollment excluded any patients with other autoimmune diseases, uncontrolled infections, pregnancy or lactation. Each diagnosis was determined on the basis of clinical symptoms, serum thyroxine, TRAb, thyroid ultrasound and orbital computed tomography. The CDR3 totals 15 residues. The V gene's germline CDR1 is MNHEY and CDR2 SVGAGI. Trimming removed 0 bases at V and 1 base at J, with 9 bases between.

The rearrangement uses TRBV6-5 and TRBJ2-5; the D gene is possibly TRBD2 (5 bases). The origin of this receptor is a woman aged 18-35 years with stable Graves' hyperthyroidism. Some clones in this sample may be carry-over from other donors' samples. The sample consisted of peripheral blood. CDR3 amino acids: CASSYSTRVQETQYF. The CDR3 DNA reads TGTGCCAGCAGTTACTCGACGCGGGTCCAAGAGACCCAGTACTTC.